The following is a TCR beta chain sequence with its context. Its cognate antigen is unknown. This entry comes from a study of blood T cells in healthy people across ages. Study results and limitations: Naive and antigen-experienced cells could not be conclusively compared, given unsorted PBMCs.

The germline V gene has CDR1 SGHTA and CDR2 FQGNSA. Trimming cost V 5 bases and J 6 bases; bases outside gene matches: 11. This CDR3 region has 15 residues. Combining a sample-barcoded 5' primer with a J-beta primer mix, a second PCR ran for roughly 7 to 12 cycles. TCRdb fed the 5' RACE reads into MiXCR, producing one record per CDR3 protein. The sample has about 800,000 distinct CDR3 sequences, roughly 25% seen once; the top ten hold under 4.5%. The data were also submitted as part of a second study, on T cells of mothers and their children.

This chain connects TRBV7-2 to TRBJ1-2, with 8 nucleotides matching TRBD1. The clonotype comes from a boy younger than 18 in good health. Sequenced sample: blood. CDR3 DNA sequence: TGTGCCAGCAGCGGACAGGGTTTAGGGGTGGATGGCTACACCTTC. Translated: CASSGQGLGVDGYTF. Full variable domain (remainder filled in from reference TRBV7-2 and TRBJ1-2): GAGVSQSPSNKVTEKGKDVELRCDPISGHTALYWYRQSLGQGLEFLIYFQGNSAPDKSGLPSDRFSAERTGGSVSTLTIQRTQQEDSAVYLCASSGQGLGVDGYTFGSGTRLTVV.